Below are 11 T cell receptor beta chains sequenced from a single sample in a study of blood T cells in healthy people across ages. The use of a sample-barcoded 5' primer and a J-beta primer mix characterized a second PCR of roughly 7 to 11 cycles. Via MiXCR, TCRdb re-called the 5' RACE reads, giving one row per CDR3 protein. The sample includes roughly 1,800,000 distinct CDR3 sequences, about 49% of them seen just once. Sequencing was carried out using blood. The origin of the receptors is a woman aged 40 to 50 in good health.

The chain has TRBV20-1 and TRBJ2-2; 9 bases align to TRBD2. The V segment lost 3 bases and the J segment 7 bases; nucleotides outside the gene matches: 9. Germline V CDR1 and CDR2: DFQATT, SNEGSKA (reference sequence). CDR3 length equals 15 residues. The CDR3 spells CSASPRDSGGGELFF. The CDR3 DNA is TGCAGTGCTAGTCCCCGGGATAGCGGGGGCGGGGAGCTGTTTTTT.

This clonotype was detected only once. The rearrangement links TRBV20-1 to TRBJ1-2; TRBD1 aligns across 9 bases. The CDR3 covers 13 residues. J gave up 1 base and V 6 bases, and 3 bases lay outside the gene matches. Germline V gene data show CDR1 as DFQATT and CDR2 as SNEGSKA (reference sequence). The CDR3 sequence: CSAEDRGNYGYTF. DNA for the CDR3: TGCAGTGCAGAGGACAGGGGTAACTATGGCTACACCTTC.

The chain is built from TRBV14 and TRBJ2-3; either TRBD1 or TRBD2 may fit D (5 bases each). V was cut by 1 base and J by 4 bases, with 18 bases left in between. There are 17 residues in the CDR3. The V gene's germline CDR1 is SGHDN and CDR2 FVKESK. This chain's CDR3 is CASSQVPGTHPPDTQYF. For the CDR3, the DNA is TGTGCCAGCAGCCAAGTACCGGGGACCCACCCGCCAGATACGCAGTATTTT.

The chain joins TRBV5-5 to TRBJ2-3, with D unclear. This CDR3 has 14 residues. The germline V gene encodes CDR1 SGHKS and CDR2 YYEKEE (reference sequence). V was shortened by 9 bases and J by 0 bases, with 14 bases between the two germline ends. This CDR3 reads CATPYPSSTDTQYF. In DNA, the CDR3 is TGTGCCACCCCCTACCCCTCTAGCACAGATACGCAGTATTTT.

The V and J genes are TRBV5-1 and TRBJ2-7, with 8 bases lining up with TRBD2. J gave up 3 bases and V 2 bases, and 7 bases lay outside the gene matches. CDR1 is SGHRS and CDR2 is YFSETQ in the germline V gene. The CDR3 contains 15 residues. The CDR3 loop is CASSFGAGALYEQYF. In DNA, the CDR3 is TGCGCCAGCAGCTTTGGAGCGGGGGCCCTCTACGAGCAGTACTTC.

The rearrangement uses TRBV21-1 and TRBJ2-5; TRBD1, the D gene given by the table, was not confirmed from the DNA. TRBV21-1 corresponds to a pseudogene. CDR3 length equals 14 residues. CDR3 coding DNA: TGTACCAGCAGCAGATCAGGGGCGGCCGAGACCCAGTACTTC. It specifies CTSSRSGAAETQYF.

The V call is TRBV7-2, the J call TRBJ1-5; D is unresolved. Deletions cut 1 base from V and 7 bases from J, with 8 bases between. Germline CDR1 reads SGHTA; CDR2 reads FQGNSA. The CDR3 spans 13 residues. The CDR3 loop reads CASSLGDGQPQHF. The CDR3, as DNA: TGTGCCAGCAGCTTAGGCGACGGACAGCCCCAGCATTTT. The full variable domain, rest sourced from reference TRBV7-2 and TRBJ1-5, is GAGVSQSPSNKVTEKGKDVELRCDPISGHTALYWYRQSLGQGLEFLIYFQGNSAPDKSGLPSDRFSAERTGGSVSTLTIQRTQQEDSAVYLCASSLGDGQPQHFGDGTRLSIL.

This clonotype appeared a few times. J is TRBJ2-1 and V is TRBV7-2; 7 bases align to TRBD2. Trimming cost V 8 bases and J 4 bases; bases outside gene matches: 5. Germline V lookup: CDR1 SGHTA, CDR2 FQGNSA. The CDR3 is 13 amino acids. CDR3: CASGSGVYNEQFF. The DNA of the CDR3 is TGTGCCAGCGGCAGCGGGGTTTACAATGAGCAGTTCTTC.

The chain recombines TRBV11-1 with TRBJ1-2; 7 positions agree with TRBD1. CDR3 length equals 15 residues. With V trimmed by 2 bases and J by 0 bases, 3 bases remained unmatched. Germline loops: CDR1 SGHAT, CDR2 FQDESV (reference sequence). DNA of the CDR3: TGTGCCAGCAGCTTAACAGGGGAAGCTAACTATGGCTACACCTTC. This translates into CASSLTGEANYGYTF.

V gene TRBV6-2 or TRBV6-3 combines with J gene TRBJ1-2, with D maybe TRBD1 (5 bases). The CDR3 extends over 14 amino acids. Germline V gene lookup returns CDR1 MNHEY and CDR2 SVGEGT. Trimming shortened V by 2 bases and J by 3 bases, and 10 bases separated the two germline ends. Here the CDR3 DNA reads TGTGCCAGCAGTTACCGTGGGGACTACTATGGCTACACCTTC. Its translation: CASSYRGDYYGYTF.

The V gene is TRBV4-3, the J gene TRBJ2-6; D is unresolved. Trimming took 0 bases from V and 0 from J, leaving 12 bases between them. Germline V CDR1 and CDR2: LGHNA, YSLEER. This CDR3 contains 18 residues. The CDR3: CASSQDVTGSSGANVLTF. DNA of the CDR3: TGCGCCAGCAGCCAAGATGTCACCGGCTCCTCTGGGGCCAACGTCCTGACTTTC.